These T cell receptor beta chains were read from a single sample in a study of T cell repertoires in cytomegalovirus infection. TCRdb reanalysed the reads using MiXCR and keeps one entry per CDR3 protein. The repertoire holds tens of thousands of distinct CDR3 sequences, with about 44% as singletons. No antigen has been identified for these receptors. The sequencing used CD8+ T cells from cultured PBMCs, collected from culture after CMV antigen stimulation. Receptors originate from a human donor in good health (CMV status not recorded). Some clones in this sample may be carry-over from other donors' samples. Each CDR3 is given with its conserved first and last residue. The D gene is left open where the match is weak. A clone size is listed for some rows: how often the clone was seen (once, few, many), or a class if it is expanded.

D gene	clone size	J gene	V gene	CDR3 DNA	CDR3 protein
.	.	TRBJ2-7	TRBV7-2	TGTGCCAGCAGCCTAGCTGGGGCTAGTTCCTACGAGCAGTACTTC	CASSLAGASSYEQYF
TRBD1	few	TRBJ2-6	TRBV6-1	TGTGCCAGCAGTAAACAGGGGGCGGAGGCCAACGTCCTGACTTTC	CASSKQGAEANVLTF
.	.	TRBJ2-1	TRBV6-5	TGTGCCAGCAGTTACTTTTCAGGGTACAATGAGCAGTTCTTC	CASSYFSGYNEQFF
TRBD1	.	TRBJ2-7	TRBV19	TGTGCCAGTAGTCAACCTACAGGGGAAGGACGCTACGAGCAGTACTTC	CASSQPTGEGRYEQYF
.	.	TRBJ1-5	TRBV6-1	TGTGCCAGCAGACCCGCGGGTACTGGCAATCAGCCCCAGCATTTT	CASRPAGTGNQPQHF
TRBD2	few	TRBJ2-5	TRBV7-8	TGTGCCAGCAGCTTACCTTTAGCGGGGGCTACTCGGATACTCGAAGAGACCCAGTACTTC	CASSLPLAGATRILEETQYF
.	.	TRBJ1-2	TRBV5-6	TGTGCCAGCAGCTCCCCCGGCGCAGGTAACTATGGCTACACCTTC	CASSSPGAGNYGYTF
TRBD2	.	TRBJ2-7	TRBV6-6	TGTGCCAGCAGTGCCCAGGCCGGGACTAGCGGCTACGAGCAGTACTTC	CASSAQAGTSGYEQYF
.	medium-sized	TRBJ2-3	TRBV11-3	TGTGCCAGCAGCTCATGGGAAGATACGCAGTATTTT	CASSSWEDTQYF
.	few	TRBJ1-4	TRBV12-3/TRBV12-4	TGTGCCAGCAGTTTGGGCAGCTATGAAAAACTGTTTTTT	CASSLGSYEKLFF
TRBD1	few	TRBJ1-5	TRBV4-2	TGTGCCAGCAGCCAAGAAGCAGGGGGCGGTCAGCCCCAGCATTTT	CASSQEAGGGQPQHF
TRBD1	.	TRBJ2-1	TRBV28	TGTGCCAGCAGTCCAAGGAGACAGGGCAACAATGAGCAGTTCTTC	CASSPRRQGNNEQFF
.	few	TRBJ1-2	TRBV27	TGTGCCAGCAGTCGATCGGGCCCGAACTATGGCTACACCTTC	CASSRSGPNYGYTF
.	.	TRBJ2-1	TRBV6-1	TGTGCCAGCCAGGGGCTAGCGGCCCCGGATGAGCAGTTCTTC	CASQGLAAPDEQFF
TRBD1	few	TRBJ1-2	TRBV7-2	TGTGCCAGCAGCTACCTGGACAGGGACGAGGGCTACACCTTC	CASSYLDRDEGYTF
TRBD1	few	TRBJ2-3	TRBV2	TGTGCCAGCCCGCTGACAGGGGCCGGCACAGATACGCAGTATTTT	CASPLTGAGTDTQYF
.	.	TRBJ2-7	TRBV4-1	TGCGCCAGCAGCGTGGGGGCCAATTTGTACGAGCAGTACTTC	CASSVGANLYEQYF
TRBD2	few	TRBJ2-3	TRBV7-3	TGTGCCAGCAGCTTAACATCCCTAGCGGGGGGACGCACAGATACGCAGTATTTT	CASSLTSLAGGRTDTQYF
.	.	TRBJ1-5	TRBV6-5	TGTGCCAGCAACAGGACAGTTAGGGGCCTATATAGCAATCAGCCCCAGCATTTT	CASNRTVRGLYSNQPQHF
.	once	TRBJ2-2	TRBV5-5	TGTGCCAGCAGCTTTTGGGACGACGGGGAGCTGTTTTTT	CASSFWDDGELFF
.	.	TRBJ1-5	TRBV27	TGTGCCAGCTCGGACCGGACCGGGGGCAGCAATCAGCCCCAGCATTTT	CASSDRTGGSNQPQHF
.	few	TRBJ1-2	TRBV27	TGTGCCAGCAGTTTAAGAGGGCAGGGACCGGGGGAGGGCTACACCTTC	CASSLRGQGPGEGYTF
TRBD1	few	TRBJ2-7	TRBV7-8	TGTGCCAGCAGCTTTGGGATGAGTGGGACAGGGGACTACGAGCAGTACTTC	CASSFGMSGTGDYEQYF
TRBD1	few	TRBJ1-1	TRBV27	TGTGCCAGCAAGCTGGGACAGGGAATGGCCACTGAAGCTTTCTTT	CASKLGQGMATEAFF
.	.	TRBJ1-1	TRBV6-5	TGTGCCAGCAGTCCCCCACGGGACGGTGGGAACACTGAAGCTTTCTTT	CASSPPRDGGNTEAFF
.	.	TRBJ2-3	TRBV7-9	TGTGCCAGCAGCCGGACAAGGGAGGTAGGAGATACGCAGTATTTT	CASSRTREVGDTQYF
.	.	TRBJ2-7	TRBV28	TGTGCCAGCAGTGTTTGGGACTCATCCTACGAGCAGTACTTC	CASSVWDSSYEQYF
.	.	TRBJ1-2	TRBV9	TGTGCCAGCAGTGCCCCCGGGGACACCCCCTATGGCTACACCTTC	CASSAPGDTPYGYTF
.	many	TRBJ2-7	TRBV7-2	TGTGCCAGCAGCTTAGAAGGCACTTACTACGAGCAGTACTTC	CASSLEGTYYEQYF
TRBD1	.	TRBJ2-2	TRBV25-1	TGTGCCAGCACCCAACGGGACAGGGATCACCGGGCCGGGGAGCTGTTTTTT	CASTQRDRDHRAGELFF
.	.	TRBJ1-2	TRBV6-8	TGTGCCAGCACCTCCGGGGCACATAACTATGGCTACACCTTC	CASTSGAHNYGYTF
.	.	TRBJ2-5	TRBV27	TGTGCCACCACGGGACCTCTACGGGAGACCCAGTACTTC	CATTGPLRETQYF
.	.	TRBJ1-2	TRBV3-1	TGTGCCAGCAGCCACAATCTTCAGTCAAAAACTAACTATGGCTACACCTTC	CASSHNLQSKTNYGYTF
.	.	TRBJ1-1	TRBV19	TGTGCCAGTCGCACCCGTAACTTGAACACTGAAGCTTTCTTT	CASRTRNLNTEAFF
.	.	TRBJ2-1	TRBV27	TGTGCCAGCAGTAAACAGGGAGCCCCTCACTCCTACAATGAGCAGTTCTTC	CASSKQGAPHSYNEQFF
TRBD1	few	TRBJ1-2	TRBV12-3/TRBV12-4	TGTGCCAGCAGTCCTCGGACAGGGATTCATGGCTACACCTTC	CASSPRTGIHGYTF
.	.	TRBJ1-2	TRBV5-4	TGTGCCAGCAGCGAAGACAGAGGCTATGGCTACACCTTC	CASSEDRGYGYTF
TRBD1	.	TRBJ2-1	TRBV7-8	TGTGCCAGCAGCTTAAAAAGGGGACAGTCCTACAATGAGCAGTTCTTC	CASSLKRGQSYNEQFF
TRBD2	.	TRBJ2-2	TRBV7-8	TGTGCCAGCAGCGCCCGGACTAGCGGGAGGGCCCAGGGCACCGGGGAGCTGTTTTTT	CASSARTSGRAQGTGELFF
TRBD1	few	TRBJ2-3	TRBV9	TGTGCCAGCAGCTCACCGGGACAGGGTCAAACAGATACGCAGTATTTT	CASSSPGQGQTDTQYF
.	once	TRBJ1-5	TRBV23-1	TGCGCCAGCAGTCCCCGACAGTCTGGACAGCCCCAGCATTTT	CASSPRQSGQPQHF
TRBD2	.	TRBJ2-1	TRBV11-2	TGTGCCAGCAGCGTGGGACTAGCGGGTGCCTACAATGAGCAGTTCTTC	CASSVGLAGAYNEQFF